Presented here are 16 T cell receptor beta chains from one specimen sequenced in a study of early T cells in non-severe SARS-CoV-2 infection. TCRdb recomputed calls from the 5' RACE reads with MiXCR, one row per CDR3 protein. The table records some 80,000 distinct CDR3 sequences, around 15% of them present only once. The sample taken for sequencing was whole blood. The source is an adult who was a healthcare worker with PCR-confirmed SARS-CoV-2 infection or an uninfected control (not recorded which).

This clonotype was seen ten or more times. The chain has TRBV7-2 and TRBJ1-2; 9 nucleotides align to TRBD1. Unmatched junction bases numbered 9, after V lost 4 bases and J lost 6 bases. The germline CDR1 and CDR2 sequences are SGHTA and FQGNSA. This CDR3 spans 15 amino acids. The CDR3 DNA reads TGTGCCAGCAGCTACCCCGGGACAGGGAGACATGGCTACACCTTC. Translating it yields CASSYPGTGRHGYTF.

This clonotype has a count of ten or more. The V and J genes are TRBV10-3 and TRBJ2-1; maybe TRBD2 (5 bases). V dropped 7 bases and J dropped 6 bases, with 7 bases sitting between them. The CDR3 extends over 11 amino acids. The V gene's germline CDR1 is ENHRY and CDR2 SYGVKD. The CDR3 DNA follows: TGTGCCATCATGGAGGCCAATGAGCAGTTCTTC. Translated, it gives CAIMEANEQFF.

This clonotype was picked up many times. The chain couples TRBV7-2 to TRBJ1-5; D might be TRBD1 (6 bases). There are 14 residues in the CDR3. Trimming took off 1 base at V and 6 bases at J, with 10 bases between the two ends. Germline V lookup: CDR1 SGHTA, CDR2 FQGNSA. The CDR3 loop reads CASSLDRAGQPQHF. CDR3 DNA sequence: TGTGCCAGCAGCTTAGACAGGGCTGGTCAGCCCCAGCATTTT.

The chain carries TRBV5-1 and TRBJ2-3; unclear D gene. V was trimmed by 2 bases and J by 5 bases, leaving 12 bases between them. Germline assignment: CDR1 SGHRS and CDR2 YFSETQ. This CDR3 is 14 amino acids long. The CDR3 protein is CASSFGTHGDTQYF. The CDR3 DNA reads TGCGCCAGCAGCTTTGGCACACACGGAGATACGCAGTATTTT.

This clonotype was counted ten times or more. The gene calls are TRBV12-3 or TRBV12-4 and TRBJ1-6; D is undetermined. V lost 6 bases and J lost 15, with 27 bases in between. The CDR3 covers 16 residues. Here the CDR3 reads CASSPSLRTEEFLLHF. As DNA, the CDR3 is TGTGCCAGCAGCCCCTCTCTTCGGACGGAAGAATTTCTCCTCCACTTT.

Only one count was recorded for this clonotype. This may be a read error: a much more frequent sequence differs by one nucleotide. The chain has TRBV7-2 and TRBJ1-1, with no clear D. Trimming stripped 4 bases from V and 7 bases from J, with 19 bases between. Germline V gives CDR1 SGHTA, CDR2 FQGNSA. The CDR3 is 15 residues long. CDR3 bases: TGTGCCAGCAGCTCCCGATCCGGACGGGGATTTGAAGCTTTCTTT. Translation: CASSSRSGRGFEAFF.

This clonotype was detected a few times. This chain links TRBV9 with TRBJ2-4; the match to TRBD1 covers 7 bases. The CDR3 sequence is 16 residues long. The V gene end was trimmed by 4 bases and the J gene end by 6 bases; junction bases not matched to a gene: 13. Germline V lookup: CDR1 SGDLS, CDR2 YYNGEE. The CDR3 nucleotides read TGTGCCAGCAGCCCCAACTCCCTGGGACAGCGAAACATTCAGTACTTC. It codes for CASSPNSLGQRNIQYF.

This clonotype showed up many times. The V and J genes are TRBV30 and TRBJ1-4; 9 nucleotides agree with TRBD1. The CDR3 has 14 residues. CDR1 GTSNPN and CDR2 SVGIG come from the germline V gene (reference sequence). V was clipped by 1 base and J by 8 bases; unmatched bases: 5. The CDR3 DNA reads TGTGCCTGGAGTGAGGATGGACAGGGGGAAAAACTGTTTTTT. Amino acid sequence: CAWSEDGQGEKLFF.

This clonotype was detected many times. The V call is TRBV29-1, the J call TRBJ1-2, with 7 nucleotides matching TRBD1. The CDR3 length is 12 residues. CDR1 is SQVTM and CDR2 is ANQGSEA in the germline V gene. This chain's CDR3 is CIGQDPNYGYTF. CDR3 in DNA: TGCATAGGACAGGACCCCAACTATGGCTACACCTTC.

This chain links TRBV7-9 with TRBJ2-3; D is perhaps TRBD2 (5 bases). Between the trimmed V and J ends, which lost 1 base and 6 bases, there was a span of 8 bases. The CDR3 spans 13 residues. The germline CDR1 and CDR2 sequences are SEHNR and FQNEAQ (reference sequence). This CDR3 is CASSLGTGDTQYF. CDR3 coding DNA: TGTGCCAGCAGCTTAGGTACGGGGGATACGCAGTATTTT. Full variable domain (outside the CDR3, taken from reference TRBV7-9 and TRBJ2-3): DTGVSQNPRHKITKRGQNVTFRCDPISEHNRLYWYRQTLGQGPEFLTYFQNEAQLEKSRLLSDRFSAERPKGSFSTLEIQRTEQGDSAMYLCASSLGTGDTQYFGPGTRLTVL.

Many counts were recorded for this clonotype. The rearrangement links TRBV5-1 to TRBJ2-5; D perhaps matches TRBD2 (6 bases). Trimming removed 3 bases at V and 3 bases at J, with 21 bases between. CDR3 length: 17 residues. The V gene's germline CDR1 is SGHRS and CDR2 YFSETQ. CDR3 nucleotides: TGCGCCAGCAGCTCATCGGGACTCCAGGGATTCGAAGAGACCCAGTACTTC. Translating it yields CASSSSGLQGFEETQYF. Full variable domain (missing parts from reference TRBV5-1 and TRBJ2-5): KAGVTQTPRYLIKTRGQQVTLSCSPISGHRSVSWYQQTPGQGLQFLFEYFSETQRNKGNFPGRFSGRQFSNSRSEMNVSTLELGDSALYLCASSSSGLQGFEETQYFGPGTRLLVL.

The chain carries TRBV3-1 and TRBJ1-2; possible D gene TRBD1, 5 bases. CDR3 length: 13 residues. Trimming took 5 bases from V and 6 from J, leaving 13 bases between them. Germline loops: CDR1 LGHDT, CDR2 YNNKEL (reference sequence). The CDR3 nucleotides are TGTGCCAGCAGCTTGGGGGGGGTACATGGCTACACCTTC. This codes for CASSLGGVHGYTF.

This clonotype has only a few counts. The rearrangement uses TRBV18 and TRBJ2-2; D unclear. Trimming shortened V by 8 bases and J by 5 bases, and 9 bases separated the two germline ends. Germline V gene lookup returns CDR1 KGHSH and CDR2 LQKENI. The CDR3 length is 12 residues. Here the CDR3 DNA reads TGTGCCAGCCAGAGCGTAACCGGGGAGCTGTTTTTT. Residues: CASQSVTGELFF. The full variable domain, its missing parts supplied by reference TRBV18 and TRBJ2-2, is NAGVMQNPRHLVRRRGQEARLRCSPMKGHSHVYWYRQLPEEGLKFMVYLQKENIIDESGMPKERFSAEFPKEGPSILRIQQVVRGDSAAYFCASQSVTGELFFGEGSRLTVL.

This clonotype was seen only a few times. This chain links TRBV12-5 with TRBJ2-3; 7 positions match TRBD2. V was pared by 2 bases and J by 6 bases, with 8 bases of the junction left unmatched. This CDR3 is 15 amino acids long. CDR1 LGHNT and CDR2 FRNRAP come from the germline V gene. For the CDR3, the DNA is TGTGCTAGTGGTTTGCCCTCCCAGACTAGCGATACGCAGTATTTT. This codes for CASGLPSQTSDTQYF.

This clonotype has at least ten counts. This rearrangement joins TRBV7-3 to TRBJ1-1; D not certain. CDR1 is SGHTA and CDR2 is FQGTGA in the germline V gene. Deletions cut 2 bases from V and 5 bases from J, with 12 bases between. This CDR3 comprises 14 residues. As DNA, the CDR3 is TGTGCCAGCAGCTTAGGAGGGATCCGGACTGAAGCTTTCTTT. It is translated as CASSLGGIRTEAFF.

This clonotype was detected ten times or more. The genes are TRBV10-1 and TRBJ2-5; D remains unclear. This CDR3 spans 13 amino acids. V shed 4 bases and J shed 1 base, with 7 bases lying between them. CDR1 is WNHNN, CDR2 SYGVQD, per germline (reference sequence). The CDR3 is CASSAGFQETQYF. CDR3 in DNA: TGCGCCAGCAGTGCAGGCTTCCAAGAGACCCAGTACTTC.